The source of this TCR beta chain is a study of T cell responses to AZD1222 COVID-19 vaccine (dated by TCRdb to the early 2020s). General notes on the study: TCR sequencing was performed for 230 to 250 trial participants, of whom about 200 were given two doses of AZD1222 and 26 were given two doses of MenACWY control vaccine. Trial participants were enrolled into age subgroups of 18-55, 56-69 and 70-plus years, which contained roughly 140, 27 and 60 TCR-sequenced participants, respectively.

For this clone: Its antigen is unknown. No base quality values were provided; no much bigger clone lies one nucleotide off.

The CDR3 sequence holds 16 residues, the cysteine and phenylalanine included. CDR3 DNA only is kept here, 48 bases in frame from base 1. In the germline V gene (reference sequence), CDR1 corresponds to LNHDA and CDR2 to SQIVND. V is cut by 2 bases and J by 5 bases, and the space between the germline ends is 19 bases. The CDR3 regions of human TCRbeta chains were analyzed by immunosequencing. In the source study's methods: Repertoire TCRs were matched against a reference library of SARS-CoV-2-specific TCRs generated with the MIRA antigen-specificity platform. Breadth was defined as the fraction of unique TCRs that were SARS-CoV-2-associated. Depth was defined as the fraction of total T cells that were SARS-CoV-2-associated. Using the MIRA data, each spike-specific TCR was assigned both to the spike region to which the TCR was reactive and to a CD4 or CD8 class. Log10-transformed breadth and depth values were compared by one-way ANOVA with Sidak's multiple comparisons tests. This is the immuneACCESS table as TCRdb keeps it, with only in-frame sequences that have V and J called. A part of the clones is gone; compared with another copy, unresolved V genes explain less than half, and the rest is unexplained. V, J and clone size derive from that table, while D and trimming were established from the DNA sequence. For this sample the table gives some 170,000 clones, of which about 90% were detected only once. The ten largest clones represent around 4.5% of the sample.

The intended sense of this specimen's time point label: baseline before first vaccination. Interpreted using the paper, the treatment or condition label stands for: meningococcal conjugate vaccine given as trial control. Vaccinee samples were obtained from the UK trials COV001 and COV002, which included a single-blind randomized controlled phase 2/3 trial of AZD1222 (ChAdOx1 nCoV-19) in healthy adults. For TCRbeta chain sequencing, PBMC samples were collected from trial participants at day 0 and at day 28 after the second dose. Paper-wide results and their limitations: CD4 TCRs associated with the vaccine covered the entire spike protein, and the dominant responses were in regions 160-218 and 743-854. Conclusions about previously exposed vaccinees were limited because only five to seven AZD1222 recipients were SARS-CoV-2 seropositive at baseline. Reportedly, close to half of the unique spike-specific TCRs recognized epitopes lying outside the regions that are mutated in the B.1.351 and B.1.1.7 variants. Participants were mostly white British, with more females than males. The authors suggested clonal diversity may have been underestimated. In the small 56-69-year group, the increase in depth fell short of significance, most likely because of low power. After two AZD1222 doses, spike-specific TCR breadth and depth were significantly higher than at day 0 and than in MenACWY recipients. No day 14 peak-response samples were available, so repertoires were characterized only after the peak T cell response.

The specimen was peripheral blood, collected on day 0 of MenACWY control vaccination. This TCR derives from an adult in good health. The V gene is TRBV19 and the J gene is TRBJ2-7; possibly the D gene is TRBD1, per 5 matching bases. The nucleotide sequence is TGTGCCAGTAGTATACGAAGAGCAGGGTCAACGAACGAGCAGTACTTC. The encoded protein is CASSIRRAGSTNEQYF.